The 5 T cell receptor beta chains listed next were all sequenced from one sample in a study of T cells in tumors after PD-1 blockade. Measured with immunoSEQ multiplex PCR; TCRdb has only the in-frame clones, and not every one. The profile covers under 75,000 clones, with approximately 74% appearing a single time and around 4.7% taken by the ten largest. Sample: PBMCs, taken after anti-PD-1 treatment. These receptors were obtained from a human donor with basal cell carcinoma.

This chain links TRBV27 with TRBJ1-5; 7 positions agree with TRBD1. Germline V gene data show CDR1 as MNHEY and CDR2 as SMNVEV (reference sequence). J was trimmed by 1 base and V by 5 bases; bases with no gene match: 11. This CDR3 contains 17 residues. The CDR3 here is CASSANRGGASNQPQHF. CDR3 in DNA: TGTGCCAGCAGTGCAAACAGGGGAGGAGCGAGCAATCAGCCCCAGCATTTT.

The chain recombines TRBV2 with TRBJ2-1; 9 bases agree with TRBD2. V was pared by 8 bases and J by 10 bases, with 9 bases of the junction left unmatched. The CDR3 is 13 amino acids. Germline values: CDR1 SNHLY, CDR2 FYNNEI. The CDR3 region is CASQTLAGEEQFF. In DNA, the CDR3 is TGTGCCAGCCAAACCTTAGCGGGGGAAGAGCAGTTCTTC.

The CDR3 spells CAWIPRGGRQGTSEAFF. In DNA form, the CDR3 reads TGTGCCTGGATCCCCAGAGGAGGGAGACAGGGGACTTCTGAAGCTTTCTTT. The rearrangement uses TRBV30 and TRBJ1-1; 8 bases map to TRBD1. Germline CDR1 is GTSNPN and CDR2 is SVGIG (reference sequence). The CDR3 sequence is 17 residues long. The V gene end was trimmed by 4 bases and the J gene end by 6 bases; junction bases not matched to a gene: 19.

This clone was counted a few times. The genes are TRBV7-9 and TRBJ2-7; tentative D call: TRBD1 (6 bases). Germline V lookup: CDR1 SEHNR, CDR2 FQNEAQ (reference sequence). V was shortened by 1 base and J by 6 bases, with 13 bases between the two germline ends. CDR3 length equals 14 residues. The CDR3 coding sequence is TGTGCCAGCAGCTTAGATGGGACATCAGGCGAGCAGTACTTC. This translates into CASSLDGTSGEQYF. The whole variable domain, remainder taken from reference TRBV7-9 and TRBJ2-7, is DTGVSQNPRHKITKRGQNVTFRCDPISEHNRLYWYRQTLGQGPEFLTYFQNEAQLEKSRLLSDRFSAERPKGSFSTLEIQRTEQGDSAMYLCASSLDGTSGEQYFGPGTRLTVT.

This clone appeared a single time. The chain recombines TRBV28 with TRBJ2-7; weak D call: TRBD1 (7 bases). CDR1 is MDHEN, CDR2 SYDVKM, per germline. This CDR3 has 14 amino acids. Deletions cut 3 bases from V and 3 bases from J, with 12 bases between. CDR3 bases: TGTGCCAGCAGTTTGGAGGGACAGCTCTACGAGCAGTACTTC. The encoded protein is CASSLEGQLYEQYF.